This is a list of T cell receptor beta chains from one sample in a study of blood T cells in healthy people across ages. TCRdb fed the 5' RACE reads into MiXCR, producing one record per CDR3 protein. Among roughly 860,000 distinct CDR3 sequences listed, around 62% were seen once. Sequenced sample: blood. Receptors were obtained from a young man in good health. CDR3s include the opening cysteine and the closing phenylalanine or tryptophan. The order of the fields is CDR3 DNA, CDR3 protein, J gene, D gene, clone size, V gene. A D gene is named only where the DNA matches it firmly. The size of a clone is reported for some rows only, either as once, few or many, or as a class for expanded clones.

CDR3 DNA: TGTGCCAGCAGCCAAGATCCCCGGACCAACTATGGCTACACCTTC; CDR3 protein: CASSQDPRTNYGYTF; J gene: TRBJ1-2; D gene: -; clone size: -; V gene: TRBV3-1
CDR3 DNA: TGTGCCAGTAAGGTTTCTACAGTCACCGACGGCTACACCTTC; CDR3 protein: CASKVSTVTDGYTF; J gene: TRBJ1-2; D gene: -; clone size: -; V gene: TRBV19
CDR3 DNA: TGCGCCAGCAGCCAAGATCCCCCGGGAGGGTACGGCGGCTACACCTTC; CDR3 protein: CASSQDPPGGYGGYTF; J gene: TRBJ1-2; D gene: -; clone size: -; V gene: TRBV4-3
CDR3 DNA: TGTGCCAGCAGCCCCGGGACCCCGGGAGCCTATGGCTACACCTTC; CDR3 protein: CASSPGTPGAYGYTF; J gene: TRBJ1-2; D gene: -; clone size: -; V gene: TRBV9
CDR3 DNA: TGTGCCAGCAGGTCCGGGACACTATTGGGGTCACCCCTCCACTTT; CDR3 protein: CASRSGTLLGSPLHF; J gene: TRBJ1-6; D gene: -; clone size: -; V gene: TRBV6-2/TRBV6-3
CDR3 DNA: TGTGCCAGCAGCTTAAGTCCCGGGACTGGGAATGAGCAGTTCTTC; CDR3 protein: CASSLSPGTGNEQFF; J gene: TRBJ2-1; D gene: -; clone size: few; V gene: TRBV7-2
CDR3 DNA: TGTGCCAGCAGTCCTCGTGCCGGGACAGGCAACTACGAGCAGTACTTC; CDR3 protein: CASSPRAGTGNYEQYF; J gene: TRBJ2-7; D gene: TRBD1; clone size: -; V gene: TRBV12-3/TRBV12-4
CDR3 DNA: TGCGCCAGCAGCCAAGGGGGGGCCAGTGTCTATGGCTACACCTTC; CDR3 protein: CASSQGGASVYGYTF; J gene: TRBJ1-2; D gene: -; clone size: once; V gene: TRBV4-3
CDR3 DNA: TGTGCCAGCAGCCAAGATGCTAGCGGAACCGGGGAGCTGTTTTTT; CDR3 protein: CASSQDASGTGELFF; J gene: TRBJ2-2; D gene: TRBD2; clone size: -; V gene: TRBV3-1
CDR3 DNA: TGTGCCAGCAGCTTAGTGAGGGGGCAAAATCAGCCCCAGCATTTT; CDR3 protein: CASSLVRGQNQPQHF; J gene: TRBJ1-5; D gene: TRBD1; clone size: few; V gene: TRBV7-2
CDR3 DNA: TGTGCCAACAGCGATGCTGGCGCGGGTACCAATGAGCAGTACTTC; CDR3 protein: CANSDAGAGTNEQYF; J gene: TRBJ2-5; D gene: -; clone size: -; V gene: TRBV7-3
CDR3 DNA: TGCAGTGCTAAGAGGGGGCTGAGCACAGATACGCAGTATTTT; CDR3 protein: CSAKRGLSTDTQYF; J gene: TRBJ2-3; D gene: TRBD1; clone size: few; V gene: TRBV20-1
CDR3 DNA: TGTGCCAGCAGCTTTTCCTTGGTCTACTCCGAGCAGTACTTC; CDR3 protein: CASSFSLVYSEQYF; J gene: TRBJ2-7; D gene: -; clone size: -; V gene: TRBV28
CDR3 DNA: TGCAGCGTTGCCGCCAGCCCTAATGAAAAACTGTTTTTT; CDR3 protein: CSVAASPNEKLFF; J gene: TRBJ1-4; D gene: -; clone size: once; V gene: TRBV29-1
CDR3 DNA: TGTGCCAGCAGTTCTAGCGGGGGGGTGTACAATGAGCAGTTCTTC; CDR3 protein: CASSSSGGVYNEQFF; J gene: TRBJ2-1; D gene: TRBD2; clone size: few; V gene: TRBV7-2
CDR3 DNA: TGCAGTGCGCCGAGTCAGGATAGGGCCTACGAGCAGTACTTC; CDR3 protein: CSAPSQDRAYEQYF; J gene: TRBJ2-7; D gene: -; clone size: -; V gene: TRBV20-1
CDR3 DNA: TGCGCCAGCAGCTTCCGTGGGGTCGATACGCAGTATTTT; CDR3 protein: CASSFRGVDTQYF; J gene: TRBJ2-3; D gene: -; clone size: many; V gene: TRBV5-1
CDR3 DNA: TGTGCCAGCAGCCAAACGCCGCGAGGCAATTCACCCCTCCACTTT; CDR3 protein: CASSQTPRGNSPLHF; J gene: TRBJ1-6; D gene: -; clone size: once; V gene: TRBV3-1
CDR3 DNA: TGTGCCAGCAGTCCCGCCCCATATAGCAATCAGCCCCAGCATTTT; CDR3 protein: CASSPAPYSNQPQHF; J gene: TRBJ1-5; D gene: -; clone size: -; V gene: TRBV28
CDR3 DNA: TGTGCCAGCAGTTTAATCGGGGGGGTGTTTACAGATACGCAGTATTTT; CDR3 protein: CASSLIGGVFTDTQYF; J gene: TRBJ2-3; D gene: TRBD2; clone size: once; V gene: TRBV28
CDR3 DNA: TGCAGCGTTGAATTCGGGACTACAATGTACGAGCAGTACTTC; CDR3 protein: CSVEFGTTMYEQYF; J gene: TRBJ2-7; D gene: TRBD2; clone size: -; V gene: TRBV29-1
CDR3 DNA: TGTGCCAGCAGCCCGACCTTTGGCAGGGACACCGGGGAGCTGTTTTTT; CDR3 protein: CASSPTFGRDTGELFF; J gene: TRBJ2-2; D gene: -; clone size: many; V gene: TRBV7-3